A single sample gave rise to the 20 T cell receptor beta chains below, sequenced in a study of T-cell memory formation after mild COVID-19. TCRdb used MiXCR to reprocess the 5' RACE reads, holding one entry per CDR3 protein. The sample holds about 140,000 distinct CDR3 sequences, around 15% seen once. What was sequenced was PBMCs or a T cell subset sorted from them (not recorded which). All receptors derive from an adult woman who had mild COVID-19 (a few samples of this study predate the infection). Cell type and time point are not known.

This rearrangement joins TRBV6-1 to TRBJ2-7; the D is unclear. Trimming left V 2 bases short and J 2 bases short, with 13 bases between. The length of the CDR3 is 15 residues. CDR1 MNHNS and CDR2 SASEGT come from the germline V gene. The CDR3: CASSEWDGFPYEQYF. DNA of the CDR3: TGTGCCAGCAGTGAATGGGATGGCTTCCCCTACGAGCAGTACTTC.

The table lists this clonotype with a few counts. CDR3 sequence: CASSFPHRGPNQETQYF. CDR3 coding DNA: TGTGCCAGCAGCTTCCCTCATAGGGGGCCCAACCAAGAGACCCAGTACTTC. The gene calls are TRBV7-9 and TRBJ2-5; 7 nucleotides line up with TRBD1. The trim removed 3 bases at V and 0 bases at J, leaving 10 bases unmatched. Looked up from germline, CDR1 is SEHNR and CDR2 is FQNEAQ (reference sequence). This CDR3 comprises 17 residues.

This clonotype was recorded a few times. The genes are TRBV19 and TRBJ1-5; D is ambiguous. Trimming removed 8 bases at V and 2 bases at J, with 13 bases between. Germline values: CDR1 LNHDA, CDR2 SQIVND (reference sequence). CDR3 length: 14 residues. CDR3 sequence: CASDLAAGNQPQHF. CDR3 nucleotide sequence: TGTGCCAGTGACTTGGCGGCGGGCAATCAGCCCCAGCATTTT.

This clonotype was detected only a few times. The chain carries TRBV9 and TRBJ2-1, with 12 positions matching TRBD2. CDR3 size: 17 residues. Germline assignment: CDR1 SGDLS and CDR2 YYNGEE. The V segment lost 2 bases and the J segment 3 bases; nucleotides outside the gene matches: 6. CDR3 sequence reads: CASSVLAGGPVYNEQFF. The CDR3 region has the DNA TGTGCCAGCAGCGTTCTAGCGGGGGGGCCGGTCTACAATGAGCAGTTCTTC.

This clonotype was observed a few times. The V and J genes are TRBV5-5 and TRBJ2-1; a weak D match, TRBD1 (5 bases). V gave up 2 bases and J gave up 5 bases, with 11 bases separating them. Per the germline V gene, CDR1 is SGHKS and CDR2 is YYEKEE (reference sequence). This CDR3 spans 14 amino acids. The CDR3 here is CASSFLDINNEQFF. The CDR3 DNA reads as TGTGCCAGCAGCTTCCTGGACATAAACAATGAGCAGTTCTTC.

This clonotype came up a few times. CDR3 region: CSARPSGNYEQFF. The DNA for the CDR3 is TGCAGTGCTCGGCCTAGCGGGAATTATGAGCAGTTCTTC. The chain is built from TRBV20-1 and TRBJ2-1; 9 bases are shared with TRBD2. The CDR3 length is 13 residues. Germline V gives CDR1 DFQATT, CDR2 SNEGSKA (reference sequence). V gave up 5 bases and J gave up 8 bases; unmatched junction bases: 7.

This clonotype appeared many times. J is TRBJ2-5 and V is TRBV27; no firm D call. This CDR3 is built from 15 residues. Germline CDR1 reads MNHEY; CDR2 reads SMNVEV (reference sequence). Trimming shortened V by 1 base and J by 1 base, and 10 bases separated the two germline ends. The CDR3 loop is CASSLYGQAQETQYF. CDR3 nucleotides: TGTGCCAGCAGTTTATACGGCCAGGCCCAAGAGACCCAGTACTTC.

The chain combines TRBV7-2 with TRBJ2-7; a possible D gene is TRBD2 (6 bases). V lost 5 bases and J 4 bases, leaving 15 bases between the germline ends. From germline, CDR1 is SGHTA and CDR2 FQGNSA. There are 14 residues in the CDR3. The CDR3 sequence: CASSPIGAGYEQYF. The CDR3, as DNA: TGTGCCAGCAGCCCAATAGGGGCGGGGTACGAGCAGTACTTC.

This clonotype was recorded a few times. The chain combines TRBV7-6 with TRBJ2-1, with 8 nucleotides matching TRBD2. The CDR3 runs to 14 residues. The V and J ends lost 9 bases and 0 bases, in that order; junction bases with no gene match: 4. Germline V gives CDR1 SGHVS, CDR2 FNYEAQ. CDR3 loop: CASVSGSSYNEQFF. The CDR3 DNA is TGTGCCAGTGTAAGCGGGAGCTCCTACAATGAGCAGTTCTTC.

This clonotype was observed a handful of times. The chain's CDR3 is CSATGLAGGRAAGGTQYF. DNA for the CDR3: TGCAGCGCAACCGGACTAGCGGGAGGAAGGGCCGCCGGAGGGACCCAGTACTTC. This sequence joins TRBV29-1 and TRBJ2-5, with TRBD2 matching over 14 bases. Germline assignment: CDR1 SQVTM and CDR2 ANQGSEA. The CDR3 contains 18 residues. After removal of 7 bases from V and 7 bases from J, the junction contained 20 bases not matched to a gene.

At least ten counts were recorded for this clonotype. The rearrangement joins TRBV7-3 to TRBJ2-1, with 10 bases lining up with TRBD2. Germline trimming cut 5 bases from V and 3 bases from J; bases unmatched to any gene: 4. The CDR3 consists of 15 residues. Per the germline V gene, CDR1 is SGHTA and CDR2 is FQGTGA. The CDR3 region has the DNA TGTGCCAGCAGCCTGATAGCGGGAGGCTACAATGAGCAGTTCTTC. Translation: CASSLIAGGYNEQFF.

This clonotype was counted a few times. V and J are TRBV7-9 and TRBJ2-7; 12 bases are shared with TRBD1. Germline V gene sequence: CDR1 SEHNR, CDR2 FQNEAQ (reference sequence). The CDR3 runs to 17 residues. The ends lost 0 bases at V and 2 bases at J; junction bases unmatched: 5. CDR3 sequence reads: CASSLARDRGRTYEQYF. CDR3 nucleotides: TGTGCCAGCAGCTTAGCGAGGGACAGGGGGCGAACCTACGAGCAGTACTTC.

The V gene is TRBV27, the J gene TRBJ1-4; TRBD1 might be the D (5 bases). V lost 4 bases and J 0 bases, leaving 12 bases between the germline ends. Germline V CDR1 and CDR2: MNHEY, SMNVEV (reference sequence). This CDR3 is built from 16 residues. The CDR3 here is CASSSLAGPTNEKLFF. The CDR3 DNA reads as TGTGCCAGCAGTTCGCTCGCAGGGCCAACTAATGAAAAACTGTTTTTT.

In its sample, this clonotype was seen a few times. V gene TRBV9 combines with J gene TRBJ1-5; 8 nucleotides line up with TRBD1. The CDR3 is 16 amino acids. Looked up from germline, CDR1 is SGDLS and CDR2 is YYNGEE. J gave up 5 bases and V 0 bases, and 7 bases lay outside the gene matches. As DNA, the CDR3 is TGTGCCAGCAGCGTAGACGGCAGGGGGCACGATCAGCCCCAGCATTTT. Translation: CASSVDGRGHDQPQHF.

This clonotype has more than one count but fewer than ten. The V call is TRBV6-2 or TRBV6-3, the J call TRBJ1-1, with D perhaps TRBD1 (6 bases). V shed 2 bases and J shed 7 bases, with 20 bases lying between them. Germline lookup yields CDR1 MNHEY and CDR2 SVGEGT. There are 16 residues in the CDR3. CDR3 sequence: CASSYKRTESNDEAFF. For the CDR3, the DNA is TGTGCCAGCAGTTACAAGAGGACAGAAAGCAATGATGAAGCTTTCTTT.

The chain links TRBV6-6 to TRBJ2-5; 7 nucleotides match TRBD1. Germline V CDR1 and CDR2: MNHNY, SVGAGI (reference sequence). The CDR3 extends over 15 amino acids. J gave up 0 bases and V 5 bases, and 6 bases lay outside the gene matches. In DNA form, the CDR3 reads TGTGCCAGCAGTGACCGGGACAGATACCAAGAGACCCAGTACTTC. It is translated as CASSDRDRYQETQYF.

This chain uses TRBV7-2 with TRBJ1-2, with D maybe TRBD1 (6 bases). The V gene's germline CDR1 is SGHTA and CDR2 FQGNSA. This CDR3 spans 15 amino acids. V lost 5 bases to trimming and J lost 0 bases, with 13 bases between them. The CDR3 here is CASSTRQEANYGYTF. The CDR3 nucleotides read TGTGCCAGCAGCACCCGACAGGAAGCTAACTATGGCTACACCTTC.

This clonotype was seen more than once but under ten times. The chain combines TRBV7-2 with TRBJ1-1, with 9 bases fitting TRBD1. Germline V gene sequence: CDR1 SGHTA, CDR2 FQGNSA. V lost 4 bases, J lost 3 bases, and 6 bases stayed unmatched. The CDR3 has 15 amino acids. DNA of the CDR3: TGTGCCAGCAGCTCAAGACAGGGGGGAGACACTGAAGCTTTCTTT. Its protein is CASSSRQGGDTEAFF.

There are a few counts of this clonotype. The rearrangement uses TRBV28 and TRBJ2-7, with 9 bases that match TRBD2. The CDR3 covers 13 residues. Trimming at V came to 5 bases and at J to 7 bases, leaving 6 bases not matched to a gene. Per germline, CDR1 MDHEN and CDR2 SYDVKM. CDR3: CASSPLTSGEQYF. In DNA, the CDR3 is TGTGCCAGCAGTCCTCTGACTAGCGGAGAGCAGTACTTC.

The genes are TRBV7-8 and TRBJ2-3, with TRBD2 matching 7 bases. Germline V CDR1 and CDR2: SGHVS, FQNEAQ. The junction had 15 bases not matched to a gene; V was cut back by 6 bases and J by 6 bases. The CDR3 is made up of 16 amino acids. CDR3 sequence reads: CASRPNPGLSTDTQYF. The DNA for the CDR3 is TGTGCCAGCAGACCCAACCCGGGACTATCCACGGATACGCAGTATTTT.